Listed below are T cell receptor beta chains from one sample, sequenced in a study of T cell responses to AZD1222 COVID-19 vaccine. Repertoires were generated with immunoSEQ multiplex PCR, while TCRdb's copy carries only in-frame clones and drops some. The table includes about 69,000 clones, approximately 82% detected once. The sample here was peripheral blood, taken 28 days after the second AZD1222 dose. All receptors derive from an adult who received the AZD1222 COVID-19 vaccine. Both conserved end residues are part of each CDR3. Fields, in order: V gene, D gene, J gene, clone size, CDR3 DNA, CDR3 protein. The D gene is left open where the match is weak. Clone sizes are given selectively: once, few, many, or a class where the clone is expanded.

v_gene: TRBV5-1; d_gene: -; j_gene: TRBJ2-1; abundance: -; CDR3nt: TGCGCCAGCAGCTTGGAGTGGCAGGGGAGTAATGAGCAGTTCTTC; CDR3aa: CASSLEWQGSNEQFF
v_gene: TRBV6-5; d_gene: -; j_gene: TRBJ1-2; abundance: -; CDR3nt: TGTGCCAGCAGACCCGGGCTGACCTATGGCTACACCTTC; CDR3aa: CASRPGLTYGYTF
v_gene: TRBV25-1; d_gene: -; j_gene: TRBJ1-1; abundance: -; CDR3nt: TGTGCCAGCAGTGCCTCGTTGGGGCTAGTTGAAGCTTTCTTT; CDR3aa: CASSASLGLVEAFF
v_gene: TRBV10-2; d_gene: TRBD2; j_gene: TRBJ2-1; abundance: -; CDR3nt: TGCGCCAGCAAGGGACTAGCGGGATATGATGAGCAGTTCTTC; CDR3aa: CASKGLAGYDEQFF
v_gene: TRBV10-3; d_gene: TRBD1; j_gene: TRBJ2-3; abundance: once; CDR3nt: TGTGCCATCAGACCGGGACAGGGGAGGGACACGCAGTATTTT; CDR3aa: CAIRPGQGRDTQYF
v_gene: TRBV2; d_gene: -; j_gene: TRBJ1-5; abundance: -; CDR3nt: TGTGCCAGCATGGGGACCTGGGGTCAGCCCCAGCATTTT; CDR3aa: CASMGTWGQPQHF
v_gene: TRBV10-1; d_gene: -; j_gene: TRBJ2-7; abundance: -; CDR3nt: TGCGCCAGCTCCAAGCCGGGACAAGTCTACGAGCAGTACTTC; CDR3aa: CASSKPGQVYEQYF
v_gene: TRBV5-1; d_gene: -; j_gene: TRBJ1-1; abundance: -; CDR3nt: TGCGCCAGCAGCTTGGAACGGGGGACCACTGAAGCTTTCTTT; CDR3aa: CASSLERGTTEAFF
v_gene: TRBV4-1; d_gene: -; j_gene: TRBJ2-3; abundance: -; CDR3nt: TGCGCCAGCAGCCAAGACTATCTCCCAGATACGCAGTATTTT; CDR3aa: CASSQDYLPDTQYF
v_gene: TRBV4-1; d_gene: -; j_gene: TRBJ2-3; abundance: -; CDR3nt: TGCGCCAGCAGCCAAGAAAGGCGGGGCACAGATACGCAGTATTTT; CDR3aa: CASSQERRGTDTQYF
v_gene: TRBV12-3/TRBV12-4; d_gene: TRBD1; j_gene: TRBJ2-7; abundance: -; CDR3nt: TGTGCCAGCGGCAGGGGGCTGTCCTACGAGCAGTACTTC; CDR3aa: CASGRGLSYEQYF
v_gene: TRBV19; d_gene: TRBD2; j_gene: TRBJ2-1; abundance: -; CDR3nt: TGTGCCAGTACCGCGGGAGCCAGCTCCTACAATGAGCAGTTCTTC; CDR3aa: CASTAGASSYNEQFF
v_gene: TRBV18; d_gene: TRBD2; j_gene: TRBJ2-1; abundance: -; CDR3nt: TGTGCCAGCTCACCAACCGGGACTAGGGGTAATGAGCAGTTCTTC; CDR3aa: CASSPTGTRGNEQFF
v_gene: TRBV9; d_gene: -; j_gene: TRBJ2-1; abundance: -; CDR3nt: TGTGCCAGCAGCGCCACAGGGTATGAGCAGTTCTTC; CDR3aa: CASSATGYEQFF
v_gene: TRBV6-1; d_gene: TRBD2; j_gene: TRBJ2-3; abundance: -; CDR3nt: TGTGCCAGCAGTGCAAAGACTAGCGGGCCACGGGATACGCAGTATTTT; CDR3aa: CASSAKTSGPRDTQYF
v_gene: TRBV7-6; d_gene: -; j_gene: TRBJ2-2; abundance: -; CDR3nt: TGTGCCAGCAGCCGGGCGGGGCAGTTCACCGGGGAGCTGTTTTTT; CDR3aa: CASSRAGQFTGELFF
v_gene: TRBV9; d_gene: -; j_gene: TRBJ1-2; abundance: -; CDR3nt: TGTGCCAGCGGCGATGGCTACACCTTC; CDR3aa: CASGDGYTF
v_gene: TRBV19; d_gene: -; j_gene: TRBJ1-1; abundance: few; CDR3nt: TGTGCCAGTAGTATCTTCGTGGGGGCGAGGAACACTGAAGCTTTCTTT; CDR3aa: CASSIFVGARNTEAFF
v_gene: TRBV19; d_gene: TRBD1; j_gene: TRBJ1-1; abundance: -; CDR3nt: TGTGCCAGTAGTAACGCGGACAGGGGCGGGTCATGGGACACTGAAGCTTTCTTT; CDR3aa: CASSNADRGGSWDTEAFF
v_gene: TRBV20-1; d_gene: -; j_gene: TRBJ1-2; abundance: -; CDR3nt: TGCAGTGCTGGGGACAACGGGGGCTACACCTTC; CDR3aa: CSAGDNGGYTF
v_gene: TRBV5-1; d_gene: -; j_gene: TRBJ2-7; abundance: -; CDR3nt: TGCGCCAGCAGCTTGAGTGGGCCCCTCGACGAGCAGTACTTC; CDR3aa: CASSLSGPLDEQYF
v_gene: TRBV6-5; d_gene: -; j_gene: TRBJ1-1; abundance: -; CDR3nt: TGTGCCAGCAGCCTGACGGGCGGGACTGAAGCTTTCTTT; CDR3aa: CASSLTGGTEAFF
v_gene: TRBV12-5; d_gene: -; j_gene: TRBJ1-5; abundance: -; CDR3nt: TGTGCTAGTGATACAGGGAATCAGCCCCAGCATTTT; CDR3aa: CASDTGNQPQHF
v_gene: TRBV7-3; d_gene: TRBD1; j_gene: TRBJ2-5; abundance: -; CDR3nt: TGTGCCAGCAGCTCCGCAGGACAGGGACAAGAGACCCAGTACTTC; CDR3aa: CASSSAGQGQETQYF
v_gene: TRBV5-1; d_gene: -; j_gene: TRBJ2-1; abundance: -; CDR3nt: TGCGCCAGCAGCTTGGGTCTAGCTCAGGAGCAGTTCTTC; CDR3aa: CASSLGLAQEQFF
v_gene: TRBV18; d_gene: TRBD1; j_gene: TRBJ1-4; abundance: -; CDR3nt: TGTGCCAGCTCACGTCAGGGGGATGAAAAACTGTTTTTT; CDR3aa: CASSRQGDEKLFF
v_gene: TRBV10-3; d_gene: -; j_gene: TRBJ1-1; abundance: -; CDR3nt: TGTGCCATCGGCGCCGAAGAGTGGGGAGCTTTCTTT; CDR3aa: CAIGAEEWGAFF
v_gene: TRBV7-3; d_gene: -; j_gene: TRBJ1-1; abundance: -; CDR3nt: TGTGCCAGCAGCCCGACGGGGGGCTCCAAGAACACTGAAGCTTTCTTT; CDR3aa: CASSPTGGSKNTEAFF
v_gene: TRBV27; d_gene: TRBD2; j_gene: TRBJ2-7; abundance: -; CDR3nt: TGTGCCAGCTCCGGGGGGGGGACGTACGAGCAGTACTTC; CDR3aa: CASSGGGTYEQYF
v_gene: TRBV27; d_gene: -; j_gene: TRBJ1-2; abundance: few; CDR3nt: TGTGCCAGCAGTACCAAGGGGGCTAACTATGGCTACACCTTC; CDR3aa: CASSTKGANYGYTF
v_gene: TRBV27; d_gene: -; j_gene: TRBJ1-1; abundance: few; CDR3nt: TGTGCCAGCAGGGCGGGTAACATGAACACTGAAGCTTTCTTT; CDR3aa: CASRAGNMNTEAFF
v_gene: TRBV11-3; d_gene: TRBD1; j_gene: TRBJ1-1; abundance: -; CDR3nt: TGTGCCAGCAGCGCTGAAACAGGGGGCCTAGCTTTCTTT; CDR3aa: CASSAETGGLAFF
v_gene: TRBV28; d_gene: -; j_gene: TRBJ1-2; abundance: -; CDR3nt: TGTGCCAGCAGTCAACAGGGCTACTATGGCTACACCTTC; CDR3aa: CASSQQGYYGYTF
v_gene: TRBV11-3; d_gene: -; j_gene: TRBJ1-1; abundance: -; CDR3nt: TGTGCCAGCAGCTCCCGGGACGTAAAAGCTTTCTTT; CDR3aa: CASSSRDVKAFF
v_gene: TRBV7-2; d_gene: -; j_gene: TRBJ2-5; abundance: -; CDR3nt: TGTGCCAGCAGCTCCCCCGGTCCCCAAGAGACCCAGTACTTC; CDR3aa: CASSSPGPQETQYF
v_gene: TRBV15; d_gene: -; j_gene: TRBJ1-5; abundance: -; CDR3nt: TGTGCCACCAGCAGAGGGCGATCGGGGAGGGATCACCCCCAGCATTTT; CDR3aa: CATSRGRSGRDHPQHF
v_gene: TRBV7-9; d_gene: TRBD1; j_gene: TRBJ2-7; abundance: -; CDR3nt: TGTGCCAGCAGGGGCGACAGGGCGTCAGACGAGCAGTACTTC; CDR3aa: CASRGDRASDEQYF
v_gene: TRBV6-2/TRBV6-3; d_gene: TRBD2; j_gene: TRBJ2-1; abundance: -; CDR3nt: TGTGCCAGCAGTAGTCGGCGGGGTCTAGCGGGAGGTGGCTCCTACAATGAGCAGTTCTTC; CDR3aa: CASSSRRGLAGGGSYNEQFF
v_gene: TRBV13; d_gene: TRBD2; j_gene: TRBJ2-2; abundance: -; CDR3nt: TGTGCCAGCAGCTTACCCGGACTAGCGGGAGACACCGGGGAGCTGTTTTTT; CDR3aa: CASSLPGLAGDTGELFF
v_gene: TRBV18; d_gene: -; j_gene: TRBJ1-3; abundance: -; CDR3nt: TGTGCCAGCTCACCCGATACCCCCTCAGTGGGGGCTGGAAACACCATATATTTT; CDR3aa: CASSPDTPSVGAGNTIYF
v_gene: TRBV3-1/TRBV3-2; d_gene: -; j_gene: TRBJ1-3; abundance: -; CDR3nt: TGTGCCAGCAGCCCGCGGGGGATCTCTGGAAACACCATATATTTT; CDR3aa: CASSPRGISGNTIYF
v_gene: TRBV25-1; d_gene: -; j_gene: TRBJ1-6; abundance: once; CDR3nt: TGTGCCAGCAGTGAATCCCTAAGAGGCGGGTCACCCCTCCACTTT; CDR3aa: CASSESLRGGSPLHF
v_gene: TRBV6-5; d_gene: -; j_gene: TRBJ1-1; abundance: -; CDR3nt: TGTGCCAGCAGGCCCCTGAAGAAGAACACTGAAGCTTTCTTT; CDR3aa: CASRPLKKNTEAFF
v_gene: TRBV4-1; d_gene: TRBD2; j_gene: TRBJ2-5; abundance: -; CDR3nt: TGCGCCAGCAGCCCGCTAGCGGGGGGGCCCGAGACCCAGTACTTC; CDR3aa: CASSPLAGGPETQYF
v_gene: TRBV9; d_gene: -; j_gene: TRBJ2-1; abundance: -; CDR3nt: TGTGCCAGCAGCGTACTAGGCGGGGAGCAGTTCTTC; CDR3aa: CASSVLGGEQFF
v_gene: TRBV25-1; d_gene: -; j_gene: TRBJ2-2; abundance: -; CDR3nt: TGTGCCAGCGGAATTGCTATGAGGACCGGGGAGCTGTTTTTT; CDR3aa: CASGIAMRTGELFF
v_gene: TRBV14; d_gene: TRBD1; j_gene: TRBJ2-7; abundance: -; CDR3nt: TGTGCCAGCAGCCAAGATTTGCGACAGGGGGAAATGGGGCAGTACTTC; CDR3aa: CASSQDLRQGEMGQYF
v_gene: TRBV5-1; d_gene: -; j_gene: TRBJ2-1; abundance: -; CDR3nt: TGCGCCAGCAGCTTGGGGACAAGCTCCTACAATGAGCAGTTCTTC; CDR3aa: CASSLGTSSYNEQFF
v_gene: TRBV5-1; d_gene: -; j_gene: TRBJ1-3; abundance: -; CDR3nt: TGCGCCAGCAGCCGGGACGCGGGAAACACCATATATTTT; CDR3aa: CASSRDAGNTIYF
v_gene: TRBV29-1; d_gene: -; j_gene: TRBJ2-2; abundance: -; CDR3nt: TGCAGCGTTGATATAGCTTACACCGGGGAGCTGTTTTTT; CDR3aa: CSVDIAYTGELFF
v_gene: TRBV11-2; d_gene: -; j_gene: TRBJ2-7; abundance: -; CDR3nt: TGTGCCAGCAGCTTTTCTCTCGGACAGCCATACGAGCAGTACTTC; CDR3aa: CASSFSLGQPYEQYF
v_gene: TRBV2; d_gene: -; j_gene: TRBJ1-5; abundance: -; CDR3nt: TGTGCCAGCAGTGAAGCCGGCGAGACGCCCCAGCATTTT; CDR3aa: CASSEAGETPQHF
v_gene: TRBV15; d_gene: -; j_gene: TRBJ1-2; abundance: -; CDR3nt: TGTGCCACCAGCAGAAGGCTGGGTCCAGAGGATGGCTACACCTTC; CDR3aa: CATSRRLGPEDGYTF
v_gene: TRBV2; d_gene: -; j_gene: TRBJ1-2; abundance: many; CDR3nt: TGTGCCAGCAGTGACAGGCGCCTTGTTTATGGCTACACCTTC; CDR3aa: CASSDRRLVYGYTF
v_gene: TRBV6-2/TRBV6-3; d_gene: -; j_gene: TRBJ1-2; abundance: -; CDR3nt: TGTGCCAGCAGTAGGAGGACAGCACAGGACGGCTATGGCTACACCTTC; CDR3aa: CASSRRTAQDGYGYTF
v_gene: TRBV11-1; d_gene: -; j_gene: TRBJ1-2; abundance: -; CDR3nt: TGTGCCAGCAGCTTAGAAGGGTATTATGGCTACACCTTC; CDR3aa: CASSLEGYYGYTF
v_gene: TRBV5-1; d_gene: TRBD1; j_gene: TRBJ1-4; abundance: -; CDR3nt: TGCGCCAGCAGACCCGGGACAGGGTATGAAAAACTGTTTTTT; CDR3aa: CASRPGTGYEKLFF
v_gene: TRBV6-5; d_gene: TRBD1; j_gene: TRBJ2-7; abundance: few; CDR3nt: TGTGCCAGCAGTTCCACCGGACAGGGGAGACCCTACGAGCAGTACTTC; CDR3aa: CASSSTGQGRPYEQYF
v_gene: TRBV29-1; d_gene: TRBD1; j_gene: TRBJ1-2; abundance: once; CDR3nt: TGCAGCGCCCAAAAAGGGGGCGGTTTCGTCTATGGCTACACCTTC; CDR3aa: CSAQKGGGFVYGYTF